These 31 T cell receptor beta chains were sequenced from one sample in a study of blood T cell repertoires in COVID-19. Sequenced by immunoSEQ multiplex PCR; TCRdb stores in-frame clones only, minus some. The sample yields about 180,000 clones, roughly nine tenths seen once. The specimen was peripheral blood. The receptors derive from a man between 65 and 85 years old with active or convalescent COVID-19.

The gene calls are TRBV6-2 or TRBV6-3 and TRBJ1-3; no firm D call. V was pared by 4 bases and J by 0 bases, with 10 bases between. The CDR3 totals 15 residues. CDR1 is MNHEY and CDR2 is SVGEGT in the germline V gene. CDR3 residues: CASSSRLHSGNTIYF. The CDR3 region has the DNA TGTGCCAGCAGTTCCCGACTCCACTCTGGAAACACCATATATTTT.

DNA of the CDR3: TGTGCCAGCTCACTGGGACAGGGTTGGACTGAAGCTTTCTTT. Translated: CASSLGQGWTEAFF. This chain links TRBV18 with TRBJ1-1; 9 positions match TRBD1. The V and J ends lost 4 bases and 5 bases, in that order; junction bases with no gene match: 5. The germline V gene encodes CDR1 KGHSH and CDR2 LQKENI. The CDR3 consists of 14 residues.

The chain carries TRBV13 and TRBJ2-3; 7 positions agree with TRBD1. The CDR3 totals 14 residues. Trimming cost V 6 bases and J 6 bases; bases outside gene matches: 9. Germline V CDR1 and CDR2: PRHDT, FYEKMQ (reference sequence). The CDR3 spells CASRKGASADTQYF. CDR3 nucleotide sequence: TGTGCCAGCAGAAAGGGGGCTAGTGCCGATACGCAGTATTTT.

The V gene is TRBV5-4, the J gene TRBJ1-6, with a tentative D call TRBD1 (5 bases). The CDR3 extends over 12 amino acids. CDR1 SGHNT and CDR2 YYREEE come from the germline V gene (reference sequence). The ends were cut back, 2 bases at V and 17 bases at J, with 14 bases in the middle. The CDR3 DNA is TGTGCCAGCAGCTTCCCGGGGGGAATTGTCCACTTT. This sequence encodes CASSFPGGIVHF.

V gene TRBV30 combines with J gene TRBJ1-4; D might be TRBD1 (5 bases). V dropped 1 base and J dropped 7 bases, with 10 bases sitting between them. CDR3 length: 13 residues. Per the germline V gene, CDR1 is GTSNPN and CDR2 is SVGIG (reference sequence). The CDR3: CAWSAGRTEKLFF. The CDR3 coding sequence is TGTGCCTGGAGTGCAGGGAGGACTGAAAAACTGTTTTTT.

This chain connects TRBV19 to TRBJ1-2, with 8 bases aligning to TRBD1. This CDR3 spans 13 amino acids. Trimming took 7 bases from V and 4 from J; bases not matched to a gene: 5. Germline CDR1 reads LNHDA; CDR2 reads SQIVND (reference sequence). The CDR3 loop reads CASKMGQVYGYTF. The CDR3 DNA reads TGTGCCAGTAAAATGGGACAGGTCTATGGCTACACCTTC.

The CDR3 protein is CASSLEGQGAGGYTF. CDR3 nucleotide sequence: TGCGCCAGCAGCTTGGAGGGACAGGGGGCAGGTGGCTACACCTTC. The chain combines TRBV5-1 with TRBJ1-2; TRBD1 matches at 12 bases. The CDR3 has 15 residues. The germline gives CDR1 SGHRS, CDR2 YFSETQ. The V and J ends lost 0 bases and 7 bases, in that order; junction bases with no gene match: 4.

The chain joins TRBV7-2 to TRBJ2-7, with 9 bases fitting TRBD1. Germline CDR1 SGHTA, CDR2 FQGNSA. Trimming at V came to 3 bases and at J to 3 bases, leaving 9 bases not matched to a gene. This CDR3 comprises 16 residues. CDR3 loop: CASSFPGQGFGYEQYF. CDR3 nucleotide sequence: TGTGCCAGCAGCTTTCCGGGACAGGGCTTTGGCTACGAGCAGTACTTC.

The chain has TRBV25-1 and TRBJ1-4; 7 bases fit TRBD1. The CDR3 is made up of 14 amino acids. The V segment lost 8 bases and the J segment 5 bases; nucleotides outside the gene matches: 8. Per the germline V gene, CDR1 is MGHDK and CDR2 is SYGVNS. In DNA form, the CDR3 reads TGTGCCAGCGGAACGACAGGGTGGAATGAAAAACTGTTTTTT. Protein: CASGTTGWNEKLFF.

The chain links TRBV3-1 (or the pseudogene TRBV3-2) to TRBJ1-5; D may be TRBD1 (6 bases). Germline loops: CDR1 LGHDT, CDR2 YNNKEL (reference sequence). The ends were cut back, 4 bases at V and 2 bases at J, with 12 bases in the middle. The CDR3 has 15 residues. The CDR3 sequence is CASSLRGEGNQPQHF. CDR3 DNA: TGTGCCAGCAGCCTCAGGGGAGAGGGCAATCAGCCCCAGCATTTT.

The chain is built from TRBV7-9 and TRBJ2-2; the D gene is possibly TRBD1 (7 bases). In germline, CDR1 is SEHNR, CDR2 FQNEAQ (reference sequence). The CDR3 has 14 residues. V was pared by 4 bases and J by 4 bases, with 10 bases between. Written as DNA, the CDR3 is TGTGCCAGCAGCTCCCAGGGGGGCACCGGGGAGCTGTTTTTT. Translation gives CASSSQGGTGELFF.

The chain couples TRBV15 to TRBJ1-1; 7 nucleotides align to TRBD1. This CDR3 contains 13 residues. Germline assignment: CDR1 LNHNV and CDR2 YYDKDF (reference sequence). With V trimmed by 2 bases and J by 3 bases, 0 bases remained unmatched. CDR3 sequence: CATSRQGDTEAFF. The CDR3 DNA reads TGTGCCACCAGCAGACAGGGGGACACTGAAGCTTTCTTT.

Written as DNA, the CDR3 is TGTGCCATCAGTGAGTCAGCAGGGAGGGGAATCTACGAGCAGTACTTC. It specifies CAISESAGRGIYEQYF. This rearrangement joins TRBV10-3 to TRBJ2-7, with 7 nucleotides matching TRBD2. The V segment lost 0 bases and the J segment 3 bases; nucleotides outside the gene matches: 8. CDR3 length: 16 amino acids. The V gene's germline CDR1 is ENHRY and CDR2 SYGVKD.

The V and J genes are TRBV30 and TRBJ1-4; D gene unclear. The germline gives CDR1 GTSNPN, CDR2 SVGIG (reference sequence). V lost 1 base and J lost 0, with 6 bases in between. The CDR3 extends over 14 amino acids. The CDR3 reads CAWSGPSTNEKLFF. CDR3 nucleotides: TGTGCCTGGAGTGGGCCCTCAACTAATGAAAAACTGTTTTTT.

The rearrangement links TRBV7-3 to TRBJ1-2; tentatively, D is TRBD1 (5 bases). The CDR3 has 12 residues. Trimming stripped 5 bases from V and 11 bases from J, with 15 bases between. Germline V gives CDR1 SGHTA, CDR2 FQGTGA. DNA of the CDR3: TGTGCCAGCAGCGCCCCAAGACAGCAGTACACCTTC. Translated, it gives CASSAPRQQYTF. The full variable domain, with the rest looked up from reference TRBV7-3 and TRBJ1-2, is GAGVSQTPSNKVTEKGKYVELRCDPISGHTALYWYRQSLGQGPEFLIYFQGTGAADDSGLPNDRFFAVRPEGSVSTLKIQRTERGDSAVYLCASSAPRQQYTFGSGTRLTVV.

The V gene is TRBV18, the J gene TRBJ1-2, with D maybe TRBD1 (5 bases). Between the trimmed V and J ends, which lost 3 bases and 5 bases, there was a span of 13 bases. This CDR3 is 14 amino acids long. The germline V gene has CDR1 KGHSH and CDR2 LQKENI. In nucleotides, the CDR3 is TGTGCCAGCTCACCGGCCGCCAAGGGGTATGGCTACACCTTC. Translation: CASSPAAKGYGYTF. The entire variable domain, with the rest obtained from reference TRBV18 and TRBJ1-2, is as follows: NAGVMQNPRHLVRRRGQEARLRCSPMKGHSHVYWYRQLPEEGLKFMVYLQKENIIDESGMPKERFSAEFPKEGPSILRIQQVVRGDSAAYFCASSPAAKGYGYTFGSGTRLTVV.

For the CDR3, the DNA is TGCGCCAGCAGCTTGGGCACGGCAGGGAATGAGCAGTTCTTC. Translated: CASSLGTAGNEQFF. V gene TRBV5-1 combines with J gene TRBJ2-1, with D possibly being TRBD1 (5 bases). This CDR3 spans 14 amino acids. Germline V gives CDR1 SGHRS, CDR2 YFSETQ. V was shortened by 0 bases and J by 7 bases, with 11 bases between the two germline ends.

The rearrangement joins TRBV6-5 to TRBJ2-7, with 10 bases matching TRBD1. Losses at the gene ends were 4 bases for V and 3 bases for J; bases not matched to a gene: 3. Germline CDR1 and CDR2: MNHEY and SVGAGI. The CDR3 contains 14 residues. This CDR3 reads CASSFRTGGYEQYF. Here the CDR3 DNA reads TGTGCCAGCAGTTTTAGGACAGGGGGCTACGAGCAGTACTTC.

The CDR3 nucleotides are TGTGCCAGCAGTTACGGGACAGTTGGAAACACCATATATTTT. Translated, it gives CASSYGTVGNTIYF. The chain combines TRBV6-2 or TRBV6-3 with TRBJ1-3; 7 bases map to TRBD1. CDR1 and CDR2 from the germline V gene are MNHEY and SVGEGT. The CDR3 sequence is 14 residues long. Trimming removed 2 bases from V and 3 bases from J; junction bases left unmatched: 1.

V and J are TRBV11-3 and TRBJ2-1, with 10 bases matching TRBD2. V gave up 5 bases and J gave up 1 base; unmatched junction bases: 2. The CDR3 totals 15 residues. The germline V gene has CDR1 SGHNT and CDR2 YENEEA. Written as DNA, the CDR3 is TGTGCCAGCAGCCTTAGCGGGGGGTCCTACAATGAGCAGTTCTTC. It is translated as CASSLSGGSYNEQFF.

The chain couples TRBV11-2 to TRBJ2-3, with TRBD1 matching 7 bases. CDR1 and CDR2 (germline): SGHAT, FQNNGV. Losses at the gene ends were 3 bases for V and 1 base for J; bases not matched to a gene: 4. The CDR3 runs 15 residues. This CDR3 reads CASSFLTGGTDTQYF. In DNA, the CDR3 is TGTGCCAGCAGCTTTCTTACAGGGGGCACAGATACGCAGTATTTT.

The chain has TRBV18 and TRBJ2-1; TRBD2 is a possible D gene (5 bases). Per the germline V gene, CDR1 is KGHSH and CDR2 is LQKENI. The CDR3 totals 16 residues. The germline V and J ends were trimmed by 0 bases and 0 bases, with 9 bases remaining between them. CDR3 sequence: CASSPPRLASYNEQFF. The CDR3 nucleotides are TGTGCCAGCTCACCACCAAGGCTAGCCTCCTACAATGAGCAGTTCTTC. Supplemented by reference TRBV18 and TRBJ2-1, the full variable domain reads NAGVMQNPRHLVRRRGQEARLRCSPMKGHSHVYWYRQLPEEGLKFMVYLQKENIIDESGMPKERFSAEFPKEGPSILRIQQVVRGDSAAYFCASSPPRLASYNEQFFGPGTRLTVL.

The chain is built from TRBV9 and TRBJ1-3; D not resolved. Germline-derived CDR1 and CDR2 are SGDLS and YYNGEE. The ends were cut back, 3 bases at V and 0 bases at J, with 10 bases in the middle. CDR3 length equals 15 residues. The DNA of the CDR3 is TGTGCCAGCAGCGCCCAGGCGCACTCTGGAAACACCATATATTTT. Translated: CASSAQAHSGNTIYF. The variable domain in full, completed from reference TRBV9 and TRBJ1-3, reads DSGVTQTPKHLITATGQRVTLRCSPRSGDLSVYWYQQSLDQGLQFLIQYYNGEERAKGNILERFSAQQFPDLHSELNLSSLELGDSALYFCASSAQAHSGNTIYFGEGSWLTVV.

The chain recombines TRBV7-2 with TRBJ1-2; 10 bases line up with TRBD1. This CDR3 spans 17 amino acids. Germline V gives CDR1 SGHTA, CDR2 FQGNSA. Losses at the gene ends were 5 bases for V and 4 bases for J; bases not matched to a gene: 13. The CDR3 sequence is CASSPSTGGASAYGYTF. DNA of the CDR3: TGTGCCAGCAGCCCCTCGACAGGGGGCGCCTCGGCCTATGGCTACACCTTC. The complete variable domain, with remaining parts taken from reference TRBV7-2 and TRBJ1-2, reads GAGVSQSPSNKVTEKGKDVELRCDPISGHTALYWYRQSLGQGLEFLIYFQGNSAPDKSGLPSDRFSAERTGGSVSTLTIQRTQQEDSAVYLCASSPSTGGASAYGYTFGSGTRLTVV.

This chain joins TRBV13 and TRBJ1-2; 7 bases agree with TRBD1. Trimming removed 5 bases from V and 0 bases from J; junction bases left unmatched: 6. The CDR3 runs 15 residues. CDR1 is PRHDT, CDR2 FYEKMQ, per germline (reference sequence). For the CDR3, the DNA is TGTGCCAGCAGCGAGGGGGCCACCGCTAACTATGGCTACACCTTC. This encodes CASSEGATANYGYTF.

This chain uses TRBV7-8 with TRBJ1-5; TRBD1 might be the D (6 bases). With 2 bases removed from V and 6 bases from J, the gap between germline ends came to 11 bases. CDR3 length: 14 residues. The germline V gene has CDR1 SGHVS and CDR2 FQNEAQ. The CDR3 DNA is TGTGCCAGCAGCTTAAATCAGGGGAGTCAGCCCCAGCATTTT. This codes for CASSLNQGSQPQHF.

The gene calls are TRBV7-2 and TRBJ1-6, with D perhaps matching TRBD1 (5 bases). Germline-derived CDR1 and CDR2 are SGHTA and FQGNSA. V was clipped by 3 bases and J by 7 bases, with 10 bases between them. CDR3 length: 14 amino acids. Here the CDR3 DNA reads TGTGCCAGCAGCTTCAAAGGGGCGAATTCACCCCTCCACTTT. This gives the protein CASSFKGANSPLHF.

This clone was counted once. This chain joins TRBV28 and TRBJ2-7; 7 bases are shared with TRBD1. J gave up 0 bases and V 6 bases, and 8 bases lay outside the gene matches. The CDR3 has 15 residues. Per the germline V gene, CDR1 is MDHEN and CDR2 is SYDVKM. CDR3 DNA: TGTGCCAGCAGAGCCAGCAGGGGGACCTCCTACGAGCAGTACTTC. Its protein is CASRASRGTSYEQYF.

This chain's CDR3 is CASSPAGQGASYEQYF. As DNA, the CDR3 is TGTGCCAGCTCACCAGCCGGACAGGGGGCTTCCTACGAGCAGTACTTC. This chain uses TRBV18 with TRBJ2-7; 11 bases align to TRBD1. Trimming took 2 bases from V and 1 from J; bases not matched to a gene: 4. CDR3 length: 16 residues. The V gene's germline CDR1 is KGHSH and CDR2 LQKENI.

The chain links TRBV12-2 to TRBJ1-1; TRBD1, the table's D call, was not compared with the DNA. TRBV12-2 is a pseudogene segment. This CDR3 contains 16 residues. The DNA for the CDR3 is TGTGCAAGTCGCTTAGATCTCTTGGGGGCGAACACTGAAGCTTTCTTT. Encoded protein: CASRLDLLGANTEAFF.

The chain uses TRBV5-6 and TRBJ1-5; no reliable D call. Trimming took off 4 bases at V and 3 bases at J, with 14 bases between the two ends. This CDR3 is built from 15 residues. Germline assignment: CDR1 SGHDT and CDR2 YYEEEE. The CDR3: CASSLGYGNNQPQHF. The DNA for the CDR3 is TGTGCCAGCAGCCTTGGTTACGGGAACAATCAGCCCCAGCATTTT.